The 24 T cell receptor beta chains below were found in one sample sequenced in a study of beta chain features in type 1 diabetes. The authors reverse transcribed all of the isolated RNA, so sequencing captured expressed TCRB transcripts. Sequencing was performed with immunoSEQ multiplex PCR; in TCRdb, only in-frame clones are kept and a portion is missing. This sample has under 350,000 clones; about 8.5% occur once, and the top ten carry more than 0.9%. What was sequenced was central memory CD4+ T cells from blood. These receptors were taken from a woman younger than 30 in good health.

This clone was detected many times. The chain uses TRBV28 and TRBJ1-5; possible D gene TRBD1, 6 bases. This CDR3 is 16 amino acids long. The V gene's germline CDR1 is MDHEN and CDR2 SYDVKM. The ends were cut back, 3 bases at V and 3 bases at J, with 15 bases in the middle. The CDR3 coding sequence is TGTGCCAGCAGTTTGGGGGACACTCACCCCAATCAGCCCCAGCATTTT. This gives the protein CASSLGDTHPNQPQHF.

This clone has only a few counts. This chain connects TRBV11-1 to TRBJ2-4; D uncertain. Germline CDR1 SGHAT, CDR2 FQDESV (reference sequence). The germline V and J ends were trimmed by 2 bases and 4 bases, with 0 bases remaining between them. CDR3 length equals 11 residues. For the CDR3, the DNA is TGTGCCAGCAGCTTAAAAAACATTCAGTACTTC. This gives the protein CASSLKNIQYF.

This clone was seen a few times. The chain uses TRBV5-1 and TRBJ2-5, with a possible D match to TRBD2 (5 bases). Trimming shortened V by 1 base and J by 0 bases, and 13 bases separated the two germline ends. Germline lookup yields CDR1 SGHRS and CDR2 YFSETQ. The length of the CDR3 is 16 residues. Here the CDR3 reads CASSLNGGPYQETQYF. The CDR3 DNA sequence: TGCGCCAGCAGCTTGAATGGCGGGCCATACCAAGAGACCCAGTACTTC.

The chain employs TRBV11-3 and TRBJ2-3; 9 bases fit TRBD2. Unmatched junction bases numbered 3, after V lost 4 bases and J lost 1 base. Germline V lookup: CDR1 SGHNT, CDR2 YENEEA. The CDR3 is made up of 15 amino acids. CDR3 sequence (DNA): TGTGCCAGCAGCTCTAGCGGGGTAGGCACAGATACGCAGTATTTT. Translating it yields CASSSSGVGTDTQYF.

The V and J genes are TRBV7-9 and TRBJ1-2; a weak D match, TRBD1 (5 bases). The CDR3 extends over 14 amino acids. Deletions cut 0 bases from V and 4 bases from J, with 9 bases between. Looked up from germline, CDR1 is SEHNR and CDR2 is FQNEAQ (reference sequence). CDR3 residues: CASSLAGRSYGYTF. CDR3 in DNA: TGTGCCAGCAGCTTAGCGGGGCGCTCCTATGGCTACACCTTC.

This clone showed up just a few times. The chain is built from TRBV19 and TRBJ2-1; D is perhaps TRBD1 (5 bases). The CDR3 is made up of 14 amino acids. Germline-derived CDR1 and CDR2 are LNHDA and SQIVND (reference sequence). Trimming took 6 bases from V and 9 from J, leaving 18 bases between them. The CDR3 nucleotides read TGTGCCAGTAGATATCAAACCCAGGGCTTTGAGCAGTTCTTC. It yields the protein CASRYQTQGFEQFF.

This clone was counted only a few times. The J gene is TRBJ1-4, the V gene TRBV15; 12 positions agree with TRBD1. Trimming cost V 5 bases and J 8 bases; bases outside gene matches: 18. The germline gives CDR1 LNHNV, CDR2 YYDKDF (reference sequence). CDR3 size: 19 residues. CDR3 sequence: CATSGWGQGAAISEEKLFF. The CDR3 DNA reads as TGTGCCACCAGCGGGTGGGGACAGGGGGCCGCTATATCAGAAGAAAAACTGTTTTTT.

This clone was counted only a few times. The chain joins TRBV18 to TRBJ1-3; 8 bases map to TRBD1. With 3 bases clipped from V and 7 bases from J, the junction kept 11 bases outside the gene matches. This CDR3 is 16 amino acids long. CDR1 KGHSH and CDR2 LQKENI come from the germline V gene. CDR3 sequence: CASSPISFRDRNTIYF. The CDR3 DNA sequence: TGTGCCAGCTCACCCATCTCGTTCAGGGACAGGAACACCATATATTTT.

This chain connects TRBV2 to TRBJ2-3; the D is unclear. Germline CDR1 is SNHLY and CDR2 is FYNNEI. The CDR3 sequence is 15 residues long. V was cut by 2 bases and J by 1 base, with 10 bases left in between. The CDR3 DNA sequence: TGTGCCAGCAGTGAATTGTCAGTTCGCACAGATACGCAGTATTTT. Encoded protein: CASSELSVRTDTQYF.

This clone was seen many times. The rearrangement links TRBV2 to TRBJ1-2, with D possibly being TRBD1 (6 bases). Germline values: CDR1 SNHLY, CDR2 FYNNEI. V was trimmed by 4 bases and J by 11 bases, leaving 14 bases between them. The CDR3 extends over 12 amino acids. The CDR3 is CASSADSRAYTF. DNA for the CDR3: TGTGCCAGCAGTGCGGACAGTCGGGCTTACACCTTC. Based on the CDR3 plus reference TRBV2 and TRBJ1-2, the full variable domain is EPEVTQTPSHQVTQMGQEVILRCVPISNHLYFYWYRQILGQKVEFLVSFYNNEISEKSEIFDDQFSVERPDGSNFTLKIRSTKLEDSAMYFCASSADSRAYTFGSGTRLTVV.

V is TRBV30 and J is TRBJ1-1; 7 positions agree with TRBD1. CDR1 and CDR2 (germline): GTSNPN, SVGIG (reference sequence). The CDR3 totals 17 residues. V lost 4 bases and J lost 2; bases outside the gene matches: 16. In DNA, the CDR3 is TGTGCCTGGATTCGCCGAGGACAGGTCCGTGGAAACACTGAAGCTTTCTTT. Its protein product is CAWIRRGQVRGNTEAFF.

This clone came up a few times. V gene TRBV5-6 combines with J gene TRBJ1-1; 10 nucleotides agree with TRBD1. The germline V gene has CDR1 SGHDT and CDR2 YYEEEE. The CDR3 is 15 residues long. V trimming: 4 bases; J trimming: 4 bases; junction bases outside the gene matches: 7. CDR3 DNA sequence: TGTGCCAGCAGCCCATTGACAGGGGGCGGCACTGAAGCTTTCTTT. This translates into CASSPLTGGGTEAFF.

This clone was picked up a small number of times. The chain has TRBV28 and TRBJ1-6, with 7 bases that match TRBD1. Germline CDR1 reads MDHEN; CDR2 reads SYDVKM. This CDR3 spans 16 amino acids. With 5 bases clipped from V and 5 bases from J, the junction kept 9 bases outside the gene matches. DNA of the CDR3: TGTGCCAGCAGTACAGTGAGGACAGGAGATAATTCACCCCTCCACTTT. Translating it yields CASSTVRTGDNSPLHF.

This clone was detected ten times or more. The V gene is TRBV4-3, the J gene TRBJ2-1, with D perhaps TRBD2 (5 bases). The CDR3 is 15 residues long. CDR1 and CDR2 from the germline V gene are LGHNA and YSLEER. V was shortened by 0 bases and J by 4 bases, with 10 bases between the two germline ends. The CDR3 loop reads CASSQDVGEYNEQFF. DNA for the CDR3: TGCGCCAGCAGCCAAGATGTGGGAGAGTACAATGAGCAGTTCTTC.

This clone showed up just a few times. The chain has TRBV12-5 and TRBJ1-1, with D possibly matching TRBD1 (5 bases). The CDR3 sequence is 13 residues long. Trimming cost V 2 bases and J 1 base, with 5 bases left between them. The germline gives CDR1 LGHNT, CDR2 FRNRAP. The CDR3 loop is CASGLTGNTEAFF. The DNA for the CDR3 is TGTGCTAGTGGTTTGACAGGGAACACTGAAGCTTTCTTT.

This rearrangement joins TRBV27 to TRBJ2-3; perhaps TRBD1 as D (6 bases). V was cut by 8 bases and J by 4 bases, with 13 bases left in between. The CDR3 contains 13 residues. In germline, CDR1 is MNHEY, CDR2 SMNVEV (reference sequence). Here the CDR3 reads CASSLQGADTQYF. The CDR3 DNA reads TGTGCCAGCTCGTTACAGGGAGCAGATACGCAGTATTTT.

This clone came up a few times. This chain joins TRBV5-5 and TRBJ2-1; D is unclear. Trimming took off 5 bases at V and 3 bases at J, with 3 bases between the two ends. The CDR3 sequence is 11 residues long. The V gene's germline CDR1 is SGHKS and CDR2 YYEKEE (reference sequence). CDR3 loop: CASSLYNEQFF. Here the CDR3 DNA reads TGTGCCAGCAGTCTCTACAATGAGCAGTTCTTC.

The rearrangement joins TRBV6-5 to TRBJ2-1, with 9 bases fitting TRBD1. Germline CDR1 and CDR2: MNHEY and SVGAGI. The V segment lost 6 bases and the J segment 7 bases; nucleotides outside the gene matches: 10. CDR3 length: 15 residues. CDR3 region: CASRLGQGNRNEQFF. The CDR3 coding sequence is TGTGCCAGCAGGCTAGGACAGGGGAATCGGAATGAGCAGTTCTTC.

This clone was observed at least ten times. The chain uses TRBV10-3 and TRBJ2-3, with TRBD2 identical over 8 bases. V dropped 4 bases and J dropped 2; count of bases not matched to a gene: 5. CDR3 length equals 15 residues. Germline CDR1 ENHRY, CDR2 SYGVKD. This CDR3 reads CAISAAGGTTDTQYF. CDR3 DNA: TGTGCCATCAGTGCGGCGGGGGGAACCACAGATACGCAGTATTTT.

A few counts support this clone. CDR3 loop: CASSLKGASNQPQHF. CDR3 sequence (DNA): TGTGCCAGCAGTTTGAAGGGGGCTAGCAATCAGCCCCAGCATTTT. The rearrangement links TRBV28 to TRBJ1-5; TRBD1 agrees at 7 bases. The V and J ends lost 3 bases and 0 bases, in that order; junction bases with no gene match: 2. CDR1 and CDR2 from the germline V gene are MDHEN and SYDVKM. The length of the CDR3 is 15 residues.

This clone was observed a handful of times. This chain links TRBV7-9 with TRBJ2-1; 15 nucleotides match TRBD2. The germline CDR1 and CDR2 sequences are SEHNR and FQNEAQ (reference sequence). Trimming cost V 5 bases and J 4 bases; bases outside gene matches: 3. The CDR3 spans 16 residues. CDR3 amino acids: CASSGGTSGGYNEQFF. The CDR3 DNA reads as TGTGCCAGCAGCGGCGGGACTAGCGGGGGGTACAATGAGCAGTTCTTC.

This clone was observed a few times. CDR3: CASSHPQGSVETQYF. The CDR3 nucleotides are TGTGCCAGCAGCCACCCGCAGGGGAGTGTGGAGACCCAGTACTTC. J is TRBJ2-5 and V is TRBV5-4; tentatively, D is TRBD1 (6 bases). V lost 4 bases and J lost 5, with 18 bases in between. Germline assignment: CDR1 SGHNT and CDR2 YYREEE (reference sequence). The CDR3 length is 15 residues.

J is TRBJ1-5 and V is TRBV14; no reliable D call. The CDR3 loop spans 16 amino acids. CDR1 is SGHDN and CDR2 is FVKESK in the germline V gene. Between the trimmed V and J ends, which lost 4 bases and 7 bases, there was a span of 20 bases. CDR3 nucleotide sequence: TGTGCCAGCAGCCGCCCGGAAACGCGCGGGAGCCAGCCCCAGCATTTT. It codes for CASSRPETRGSQPQHF.

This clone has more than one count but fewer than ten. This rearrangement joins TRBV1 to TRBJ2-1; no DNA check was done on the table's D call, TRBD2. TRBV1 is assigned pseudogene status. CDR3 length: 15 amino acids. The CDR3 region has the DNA TGCACCAGCAGCCAAGTAGCGGGAGAAGGCGATGAGCAGTTCTTC. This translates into CTSSQVAGEGDEQFF.